The 2 T cell receptor beta chains below all came from one sample that was sequenced in a study of molecular identifiers for immune sequencing clone quantification. Each CDR3 protein gets one entry after TCRdb re-called the PCR reads with MiXCR. Among over 60,000 distinct CDR3 sequences, 15% to 20% were seen once, and the ten largest hold over 1.1%. Input material: naive CD8+ T cells from blood, with Jurkat cell RNA spiked in. The subset denotes: FACS-sorted CD8+CD4-CCR7+CD45RA+ naive T cells. The receptors were sampled from a human donor in good health. Some libraries in this study had Jurkat cell RNA spiked in.

This clonotype was detected many times. The chain couples TRBV30 to TRBJ1-2; D remains ambiguous. Germline values: CDR1 GTSNPN, CDR2 SVGIG (reference sequence). CDR3 length: 13 residues. V lost 1 base and J lost 2, with 8 bases in between. For the CDR3, the DNA is TGTGCCTGGAGTGACGGGATCAACTATGGCTACACCTTC. It yields the protein CAWSDGINYGYTF.

This clonotype was picked up many times. This chain connects TRBV7-8 to TRBJ1-1; D not certain. V was pared by 1 base and J by 6 bases, with 6 bases between. The CDR3 length is 12 residues. Germline V gives CDR1 SGHVS, CDR2 FQNEAQ. CDR3 protein: CASSLVVAEAFF. The CDR3 DNA reads as TGTGCCAGCAGCTTAGTTGTGGCTGAAGCTTTCTTT.